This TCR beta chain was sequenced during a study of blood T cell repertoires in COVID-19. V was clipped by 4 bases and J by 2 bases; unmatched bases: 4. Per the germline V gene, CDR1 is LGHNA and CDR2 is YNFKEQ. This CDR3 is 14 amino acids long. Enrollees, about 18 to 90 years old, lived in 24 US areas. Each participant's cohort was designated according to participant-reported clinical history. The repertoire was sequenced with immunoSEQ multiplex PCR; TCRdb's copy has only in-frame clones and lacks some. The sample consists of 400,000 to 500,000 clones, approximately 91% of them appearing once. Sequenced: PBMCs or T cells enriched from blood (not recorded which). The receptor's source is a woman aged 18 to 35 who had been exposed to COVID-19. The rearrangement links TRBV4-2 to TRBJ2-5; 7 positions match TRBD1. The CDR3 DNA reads TGTGCCAGCAGCCGAGGGACAGAGCAAGAGACCCAGTACTTC. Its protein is CASSRGTEQETQYF.